The source of this T cell receptor beta chain is a study of blood T cell repertoires in COVID-19. Study-wide context: The cDNA or gDNA used as material had been derived from T cells, B-cell-depleted T cells, or PBMCs.

Trimming took off 0 bases at V and 5 bases at J, with 8 bases between the two ends. The CDR3 is 14 residues long. Per germline, CDR1 MNHEY and CDR2 SVGAGI. Original analysis: It was from reference gene primer amplification that nucleated cell counts were estimated. Libraries were prepared by immunoSEQ multiplex PCR; TCRdb keeps only in-frame clonotypes and omits some of them. That table furnishes V, J and clone size, whereas the DNA furnished D and trimming. The data hold 250,000 to 350,000 clones, with roughly 90% observed a single time. The chain combines TRBV6-5 with TRBJ1-5, with D possibly TRBD1 on 5 matching bases. Sample: peripheral blood. This TCR came from a woman aged 30 to 39 with COVID-19, enrolled during active disease. The CDR3 bases are TGTGCCAGCAGTTACTCGACAGAATATCAGCCCCAGCATTTT. Encoded protein: CASSYSTEYQPQHF.